These 4 T cell receptor beta chains originate from one sample sequenced in a study of regulatory T cells in long-lasting Graves disease. Indicated time point: persistent/refractory GD, antithyroid drugs over 5 years with positive TRAb. Scientists built the TCR library using RNA that was extracted from PBMCs. Assembly of TCR beta libraries relied on iRepertoire HTBI primers together with Arm-PCR of CDR3 regions. From the multiplex PCR reads, TCRdb called clonotypes with MiXCR, one entry per CDR3 protein. The profile shows about 460,000 distinct CDR3 sequences, about 20% of them singletons. Specimen: peripheral blood mononuclear cells (PBMCs), collected when the disease was refractory, from a patient treated with antithyroid drugs. The receptor set was obtained from a female donor with Graves disease.

This clonotype came up a few times. The chain employs TRBV20-1 and TRBJ1-4; tentative D call: TRBD1 (5 bases). CDR1 and CDR2 from the germline V gene are DFQATT and SNEGSKA (reference sequence). This CDR3 is 12 amino acids long. The V and J ends lost 5 bases and 5 bases respectively, with 9 bases between them. The CDR3 nucleotides read TGCAGTGCTGGGGGGGGGAATGAAAAACTGTTTTTT. This sequence encodes CSAGGGNEKLFF.

There are many counts of this clonotype. The genes are TRBV20-1 and TRBJ1-5, with D maybe TRBD1 (5 bases). The CDR3 is 16 amino acids. Germline CDR1 DFQATT, CDR2 SNEGSKA (reference sequence). Trimming removed 5 bases from V and 6 bases from J, with 23 bases in between. CDR3 residues: CSALVPGPVMGQPQHF. CDR3 DNA: TGCAGTGCTTTAGTCCCAGGGCCGGTTATGGGTCAGCCCCAGCATTTT.

V and J are TRBV15 and TRBJ2-7, with D unclear. V lost 0 bases, J lost 3 bases, and 6 bases lay in between. CDR1 and CDR2 (germline): LNHNV, YYDKDF (reference sequence). This CDR3 has 13 amino acids. The CDR3 DNA is TGTGCCACCAGCAGAGATTTATTCTACGAGCAGTACTTC. This sequence encodes CATSRDLFYEQYF.

On this clonotype: Just one base apart from a much larger clone, this may be a read error. This CDR3 fails to terminate in the conserved phenylalanine or tryptophan, so it likely reflects a read error. V gene TRBV7-9 combines with J gene TRBJ2-7; D ambiguous. Deletions cut 8 bases from V and 3 bases from J, with 11 bases between. The CDR3 totals 12 residues. Germline lookup yields CDR1 SEHNR and CDR2 FQNEAQ (reference sequence). CDR3 region: CASSTEFYEQYL. The CDR3 nucleotides are TGTGCCAGCTCCACGGAATTCTACGAGCAGTACCTC.